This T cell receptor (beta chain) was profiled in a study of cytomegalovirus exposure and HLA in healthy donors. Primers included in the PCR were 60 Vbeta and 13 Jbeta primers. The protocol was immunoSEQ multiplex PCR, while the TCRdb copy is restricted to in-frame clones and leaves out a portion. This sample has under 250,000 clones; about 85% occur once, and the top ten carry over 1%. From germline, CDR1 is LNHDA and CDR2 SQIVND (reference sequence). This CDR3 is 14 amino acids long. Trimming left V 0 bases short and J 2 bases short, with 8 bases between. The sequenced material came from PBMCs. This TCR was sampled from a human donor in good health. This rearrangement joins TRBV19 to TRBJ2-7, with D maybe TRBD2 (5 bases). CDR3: CASSIESGTYEQYF. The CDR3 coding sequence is TGTGCCAGTAGTATAGAATCGGGAACCTACGAGCAGTACTTC. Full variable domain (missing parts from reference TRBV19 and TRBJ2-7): DGGITQSPKYLFRKEGQNVTLSCEQNLNHDAMYWYRQDPGQGLRLIYYSQIVNDFQKGDIAEGYSVSREKKESFPLTVTSAQKNPTAFYLCASSIESGTYEQYFGPGTRLTVT.